A selection of T cell receptor beta chains follows, all from one sample in a study of blood T cell repertoires in COVID-19. The assay was immunoSEQ multiplex PCR, and TCRdb's table has in-frame clones only and misses some. The sample shows about 250,000 clones, roughly 90% of them seen only once. The sample consisted of peripheral blood. These receptor sequences come from a woman in her thirties or forties who had recovered from COVID-19. CDR3s include the opening cysteine and the closing phenylalanine or tryptophan. The D gene is left open where the match is weak. Clone size, where shown, is once, few, many, or a class for clones that have expanded.

CDR3nt,CDR3aa,abundance,j_gene,v_gene,d_gene
TGTGCCAGCAGTGGGGGCCAGTCTGGGGCCAACGTCCTGACTTTC,CASSGGQSGANVLTF,.,TRBJ2-6,TRBV6-4,.
TGTGCCAGCAGCTTAGATAGAGGCGGGAGCTATGAGCAGTTCTTC,CASSLDRGGSYEQFF,.,TRBJ2-1,TRBV11-2,TRBD2
TGTGCCAGCAGCAAACTAGCGGACTCCAACACCGGGGAGCTGTTTTTT,CASSKLADSNTGELFF,.,TRBJ2-2,TRBV27,TRBD2
TGTGCCAGCAGTTACCGACAGGGGGCTGAAGCTTTCTTT,CASSYRQGAEAFF,.,TRBJ1-1,TRBV11-2,TRBD1
TGTGCCAGCAGGGGACAGGGGAGGGCTGAAGCTTTCTTT,CASRGQGRAEAFF,.,TRBJ1-1,TRBV28,TRBD1
TGTGCCAGCAGCTTAGGGGACCTCCCCGGGGGTGAGCAGTTCTTC,CASSLGDLPGGEQFF,.,TRBJ2-1,TRBV7-3,.
TGTGCCAGCAGTTTCGCCGGGACTAGCGGGAGGGAGACCCAGTACTTC,CASSFAGTSGRETQYF,.,TRBJ2-5,TRBV27,TRBD2
TGCAGCGTCACAGGGTTTGAAGAGACCCAGTACTTC,CSVTGFEETQYF,.,TRBJ2-5,TRBV29-1,.
TGTGCCAGCAGCCGACAGGGGGCTGGAAACACCATATATTTT,CASSRQGAGNTIYF,.,TRBJ1-3,TRBV7-8,TRBD1
TGTGCCAGCCGGCAGGGTCAGGGGGATACGCAGTATTTT,CASRQGQGDTQYF,.,TRBJ2-3,TRBV18,.
TGTGCCAGCACGGGACAGGGGTTCTCTGGGGCCAACGTCCTGACTTTC,CASTGQGFSGANVLTF,.,TRBJ2-6,TRBV28,TRBD1
TGTGCCAGCAGCGGATTAGCGGGATCCTACAATGAGCAGTTCTTC,CASSGLAGSYNEQFF,.,TRBJ2-1,TRBV11-3,TRBD2
TGTGCCACCAGTGACCCGGGACAGGGAGACAATGAGCAGTTCTTC,CATSDPGQGDNEQFF,few,TRBJ2-1,TRBV24-1,TRBD1
TGCGCCAGCAGCCTCGTCAGGGGCCCGGCGGACACCATATATTTT,CASSLVRGPADTIYF,.,TRBJ1-3,TRBV4-1,.
TGTGCCAGCAGCCCCAGCCAGCGGGGGGACACCGGGGAGCTGTTTTTT,CASSPSQRGDTGELFF,.,TRBJ2-2,TRBV3-1/TRBV3-2,TRBD2
TGTGCCAGCAGTTTAAAGCGGGGTGAGCAGTTCTTC,CASSLKRGEQFF,.,TRBJ2-1,TRBV6-5,TRBD2
TGTGCCTGGAGTTTTACACGGACTAGCGGGAGCGACAATGAGCAGTTCTTC,CAWSFTRTSGSDNEQFF,.,TRBJ2-1,TRBV30,TRBD2
TGCGCCAGCAGCTTATCCGGACAGTCGAACACTGAAGCTTTCTTT,CASSLSGQSNTEAFF,.,TRBJ1-1,TRBV5-1,.
TGCGCCAGCAGTGAGTCAAGGAGTAAAGGCGGCTCCTACAATGAGCAGTTCTTC,CASSESRSKGGSYNEQFF,.,TRBJ2-1,TRBV10-1,.
TGTGCCTGGAGTTGGGGAGTCGGTGAGCAGTTCTTC,CAWSWGVGEQFF,.,TRBJ2-1,TRBV30,.
TGTGCCAGCAGTCAACGTCTAGCGGGAGGGAAGACAGATACGCAGTATTTT,CASSQRLAGGKTDTQYF,.,TRBJ2-3,TRBV6-6,TRBD2
TGTGCCAGCAGACGGGTGGACGAGCAGTACTTC,CASRRVDEQYF,.,TRBJ2-7,TRBV6-5,.
TGTGCCAGCACGGCGGGGTACCAAGAGACCCAGTACTTC,CASTAGYQETQYF,.,TRBJ2-5,TRBV2,.
TGCGCCAGCAGCCAAGACCAGGGACAGGGCATCAATGAGCAGTTCTTC,CASSQDQGQGINEQFF,.,TRBJ2-1,TRBV4-1,TRBD1
TGTGCCAGCAGTTACTCCAGCGTAAGGGCTAGCGGATCCTACGAGCAGTACTTC,CASSYSSVRASGSYEQYF,.,TRBJ2-7,TRBV6-2/TRBV6-3,TRBD2
TGTGCCAGCAGTGTCTTTCAGGGGGGCACCGGGGAGCTGTTTTTT,CASSVFQGGTGELFF,.,TRBJ2-2,TRBV2,.
TGTGCCAGCAGCTCGCTCCTCTCTGCGGGAGTTGTCGATGAGCAGTTCTTC,CASSSLLSAGVVDEQFF,few,TRBJ2-1,TRBV5-8,TRBD2
TGTGCCAGCAGTCCCCCGGGAGGTGAAGCTTTCTTT,CASSPPGGEAFF,.,TRBJ1-1,TRBV6-5,.
TGTGCCACAAGACAGAAATACAATGAGCAGTTCTTC,CATRQKYNEQFF,.,TRBJ2-1,TRBV12-3/TRBV12-4,.
TGTGCCAGCAGCAAAGATTCAAGGGGGCAAGGCCCTAACGCTGGGACTGAGCAGTACTTC,CASSKDSRGQGPNAGTEQYF,.,TRBJ2-7,TRBV21-1,.
TGTGCCTGGATGGGAATAGCGGGAGCTTTAAATACGCAGTATTTT,CAWMGIAGALNTQYF,once,TRBJ2-3,TRBV30,TRBD2
TGTGCCAGCAGCCCCGGCGGCGTAGAGACCCAGTACTTC,CASSPGGVETQYF,once,TRBJ2-5,TRBV7-3,.
TGTGCCAGCAGCCTAGCGGGAGCGAACACCGGGGAGCTGTTTTTT,CASSLAGANTGELFF,.,TRBJ2-2,TRBV6-5,TRBD2
TGTGCCAGTAGTATCTCTCACACAGGGGGGGACTACGAGCAGTACTTC,CASSISHTGGDYEQYF,.,TRBJ2-7,TRBV19,.
TGTGCCAGCCGGGACACTGCCTACGAGCAGTACTTC,CASRDTAYEQYF,few,TRBJ2-7,TRBV19,.
TGTGCCAGCAGCCAAAGCGACAGGGACTACGAGCAGTACTTC,CASSQSDRDYEQYF,.,TRBJ2-7,TRBV3-1/TRBV3-2,TRBD1
TGTGCCAGCAGGGCCCTGGGAGGGGAGACCCAGTACTTC,CASRALGGETQYF,.,TRBJ2-5,TRBV6-5,TRBD2
TGTGCCAGCAGCTTGGGACTAGGGGCCGGGGAGCTGTTTTTT,CASSLGLGAGELFF,few,TRBJ2-2,TRBV7-3,TRBD2
TGTGCCAGCAGCTTGGGGGCAAGCAGTCGGGATACGCAGTATTTT,CASSLGASSRDTQYF,.,TRBJ2-3,TRBV11-1,.
TGTGCCAGCAGCTTGGGACAGGCTGAAGCTTTCTTT,CASSLGQAEAFF,.,TRBJ1-1,TRBV5-4,.
TGTGCCAGCAGCAGTGGAGGGGAGACCCAGTACTTC,CASSSGGETQYF,.,TRBJ2-5,TRBV5-6,.
TGTGCCAGCAGCCAAGATTTGGGACAGGGGAGCTATGGCTACACCTTC,CASSQDLGQGSYGYTF,once,TRBJ1-2,TRBV4-2,TRBD1
TGTGCCAGCAGCATGCCTGGGACATCCTACCAAGAGACCCAGTACTTC,CASSMPGTSYQETQYF,.,TRBJ2-5,TRBV5-8,.
TGTGCCAGCAGCCCCGTACTAGCGGGATGGGCCGAGCAGTACTTC,CASSPVLAGWAEQYF,.,TRBJ2-7,TRBV7-9,TRBD2
TGTGCCAGCAGTTACTCGGGACAGGGTACCTACGAGCAGTACTTC,CASSYSGQGTYEQYF,.,TRBJ2-7,TRBV6-5,TRBD1
TGTGCCATCAGTGCAAGGGGAGGGGAAGGTACTGAAGCTTTCTTT,CAISARGGEGTEAFF,.,TRBJ1-1,TRBV10-3,.
TGTGCCATCAGGGGGGAGACAGGGGGTGAATACGAGCAGTACTTC,CAIRGETGGEYEQYF,once,TRBJ2-7,TRBV10-3,TRBD1
TGTGCCAGAAGCCCTGGGGGGGCTTTCTACGAGCAGTACTTC,CARSPGGAFYEQYF,.,TRBJ2-7,TRBV7-5,.
TGTGCCAGCAGCCACGGGGGGCACACTGAAGCTTTCTTT,CASSHGGHTEAFF,few,TRBJ1-1,TRBV14,.
TGTGCCAGCAGCTTGACTAGCGGGAGCCATGGGAATGAGCAGTTCTTC,CASSLTSGSHGNEQFF,few,TRBJ2-1,TRBV7-3,TRBD2
TGTGCCAGCAGCTTAGGAGACTACGAGCAGTACTTC,CASSLGDYEQYF,.,TRBJ2-7,TRBV7-9,.
TGTGCCATCAGTGAGTCGGCTAGCGGGTCCCGTGGGAATACGCAGTATTTT,CAISESASGSRGNTQYF,.,TRBJ2-3,TRBV10-3,TRBD2
TGTGCCAGCAGTTACCTGGGACTAGCTGGATACAATGAGCAGTTCTTC,CASSYLGLAGYNEQFF,.,TRBJ2-1,TRBV27,TRBD2
TGTGCCAGCTCACCCAACAGGGCCACCGGGGAGCTGTTTTTT,CASSPNRATGELFF,.,TRBJ2-2,TRBV18,.
TGTGCCAGCAGCAAGACTAGCGGGACTGGGGAGCAGTACTTC,CASSKTSGTGEQYF,.,TRBJ2-7,TRBV7-2,TRBD2
TGTGCCAGCAGCTTAGGGCTAGCCAATGAGCAGTTCTTC,CASSLGLANEQFF,.,TRBJ2-1,TRBV11-3,.
TGTGCCAGCAGACTAGCGGGAGGGAACAATGAGCAGTTCTTC,CASRLAGGNNEQFF,.,TRBJ2-1,TRBV6-5,TRBD2
TGTGCCAGCAGCTTAGCGAGCGGGAGGAGTGGCGAGCAGTACTTC,CASSLASGRSGEQYF,.,TRBJ2-7,TRBV7-9,TRBD2
TGTGCCAGCAGTTATATAGCGGGAGGGGACGACTTC,CASSYIAGGDDF,few,TRBJ2-5,TRBV5-6,TRBD2
TGTGCCTGGAGTGTAAAGCAGGCTAGCGGGACGCTCGGGCAGTACTTC,CAWSVKQASGTLGQYF,.,TRBJ2-7,TRBV30,TRBD2